This TCR beta chain was recovered during a study of monozygotic twins with inflammatory bowel disease. One entry per CDR3 protein, without DNA, is what TCRdb gives after re-calling the 5' RACE reads. The sample holds some 450,000 distinct CDR3 sequences. This CDR3 region has 16 residues. In germline, CDR1 is SGHTA, CDR2 FQGNSA. V gene TRBV7-2 combines with J gene TRBJ2-1; no DNA is available, so the TRBD2 call from TCRdb remains unchecked. The sample taken for sequencing was blood. This clonotype was obtained from a human donor with ulcerative colitis or Crohn's disease, or a healthy co-twin of an affected twin (not recorded which). The CDR3 protein is CASSPSWFQTYNEQFF.